Listed below are T cell receptor beta chains from one sample, sequenced in a study of PD-1 blockade in classical Hodgkin lymphoma. Method: immunoSEQ multiplex PCR; TCRdb's copy keeps in-frame clones and lacks some. This sample carries 20,000 to 25,000 clones, around 94% of them seen once, and the ten largest clones take roughly 5.5%. Sequenced input: peripheral blood mononuclear cells (PBMCs). Receptors originate from a human donor with classical Hodgkin lymphoma. CDR3s include the opening cysteine and the closing phenylalanine or tryptophan. Fields, in order: D gene, clone size, V gene, J gene, CDR3 DNA, CDR3 protein. D genes are given only for firm matches. A row's size may be missing; if present it is once, few, many or a size class.

>.|.|TRBV10-1|TRBJ2-5
TGCGCCACTTGGGGGCAAGAGACCCAGTACTTC
CATWGQETQYF
>.|.|TRBV6-5|TRBJ1-3
TGTGCCAGCAGTTACGACAGAAACTCTGGAAACACCATATATTTT
CASSYDRNSGNTIYF
>TRBD2|few|TRBV6-4|TRBJ2-3
TGTGCCAGCAGTGTGGGCGGGGGAAGCACAGATACGCAGTATTTT
CASSVGGGSTDTQYF
>.|.|TRBV7-9|TRBJ2-1
TGTGCCAGCAGCCCACCATGGACAGTGTCCTACAATGAGCAGTTCTTC
CASSPPWTVSYNEQFF
>TRBD1|.|TRBV28|TRBJ2-6
TGTGCCAGCAGTCCCGGACAGGGAGAGCCTGGGGCCAACGTCCTGACTTTC
CASSPGQGEPGANVLTF
>.|once|TRBV11-2|TRBJ1-1
TGTGCCAGCACCAGGGTATCCTCTATCTCTGAAGCTTTCTTT
CASTRVSSISEAFF
>.|once|TRBV4-1|TRBJ1-4
TGCGCCAGCAGCCCTGACGGGGATCCCCGTAAGGAAAAACTGTTTTTT
CASSPDGDPRKEKLFF
>.|.|TRBV7-7|TRBJ2-5
TGTGCCAGCAGCCGCGGGACAGTCGGACAAGAGACCCAGTACTTC
CASSRGTVGQETQYF
>TRBD1|.|TRBV9|TRBJ1-4
TGTGCCAGCAGCCTCCACGCCGGGCGCACAGGGGACGAAAAACTGTTTTTT
CASSLHAGRTGDEKLFF
>TRBD2|.|TRBV7-2|TRBJ2-5
TGTGCCAGCAGCGACTGGCAAGCGGGGAGCCAGACCCAGTACTTC
CASSDWQAGSQTQYF
>.|.|TRBV5-1|TRBJ1-2
TGCGCCAGCAGCTTGAACCGTAATGATTTCTATGGCTACACCTTC
CASSLNRNDFYGYTF
>TRBD2|.|TRBV7-2|TRBJ2-3
TGTGCCAGCAGCTTAGTAAACCTAGTTGGCGGGGGGCACACAGATACGCAGTATTTT
CASSLVNLVGGGHTDTQYF
>TRBD2|.|TRBV27|TRBJ2-2
TGTGCCAGCAGCCCTCTCGGTCTAGCGGGGGGCACAAACACCGGGGAGCTGTTTTTT
CASSPLGLAGGTNTGELFF
>.|.|TRBV7-3|TRBJ2-5
TGTGCCAGCAGCTTAACATCCGGGTGGCAAGAGACCCAGTACTTC
CASSLTSGWQETQYF
>.|.|TRBV7-2|TRBJ1-2
TGTGCCAGCACGTTCTTTCACCGGGCAGGGGATAACTATGGCTACACCTTC
CASTFFHRAGDNYGYTF
>TRBD1|.|TRBV6-1|TRBJ1-6
TGTGCCAGCAGTGAATCACGAACAGGGGTACGGTATTTGCCCCTCCACTTT
CASSESRTGVRYLPLHF
>.|.|TRBV27|TRBJ1-5
TGTGCCAGCAGTCCCCTGGTTAGTCAGCCCCAGCATTTT
CASSPLVSQPQHF
>.|.|TRBV5-5|TRBJ2-1
TGTGCCAGCAGCTTGTTAGGTCAGAACAATGAGCAGTTCTTC
CASSLLGQNNEQFF
>.|.|TRBV11-3|TRBJ2-3
TGTGCCAGCAGCGAAGGACACATCACAGATACGCAGTATTTT
CASSEGHITDTQYF
>TRBD2|.|TRBV7-2|TRBJ2-3
TGTGCCAGCAGCTTGACTAGCGGGACAGATACGCAGTATTTT
CASSLTSGTDTQYF
>.|.|TRBV11-2|TRBJ2-3
TGTGCCAGCAGCTTGGGACCGGTGACTAGACGGGGCACAGATACGCAGTATTTT
CASSLGPVTRRGTDTQYF
>TRBD2|.|TRBV15|TRBJ2-3
TGTGCCACCAGCCGAAAGACTAGCGGGGGACCAGATACGCAGTATTTT
CATSRKTSGGPDTQYF
>TRBD1|.|TRBV6-6|TRBJ1-2
TGTGCCAGCAGTCCACCGCGGACAGGAAATGGCTACACCTTC
CASSPPRTGNGYTF
>.|.|TRBV25-1|TRBJ2-1
TGTGCCAGCAGTGAAGGTGGGACGACTACCAAATATGAGCAGTTCTTC
CASSEGGTTTKYEQFF
>.|.|TRBV27|TRBJ1-1
TGTGCCAGCGGGGGATGGTACACTGAAGCTTTCTTT
CASGGWYTEAFF
>TRBD2|.|TRBV19|TRBJ2-1
TGTGCCACCACTCCGGGGGGGCAAAGTGAGCAGTTCTTC
CATTPGGQSEQFF
>.|.|TRBV5-1|TRBJ1-2
TGCGCCAGCAGCCCCGACAGGCTCTGGGGCTACACCTTC
CASSPDRLWGYTF
>TRBD2|once|TRBV10-1|TRBJ2-2
TGCGCCAGCAGTGACCTACCTGGACTAGCGGGGTCGAACGGGGAGCTGTTTTTT
CASSDLPGLAGSNGELFF
>TRBD1|.|TRBV7-2|TRBJ1-1
TGTGCCAGCAGCCCCCTGGACAGGAAGGGCACTGAAGCTTTCTTT
CASSPLDRKGTEAFF
>.|once|TRBV7-2|TRBJ2-7
TGTGCCAGCAGCTTAGTTGAGGGGCGCGAGCAGTACTTC
CASSLVEGREQYF
>.|.|TRBV25-1|TRBJ2-5
TGTGCCAGCAGTTCCGAAGAGACCCAGTACTTC
CASSSEETQYF
>.|.|TRBV5-1|TRBJ1-1
TGCGCCAGCAGCTTTGATTACACTGAAGCTTTCTTT
CASSFDYTEAFF
>.|.|TRBV7-9|TRBJ2-7
TGTGCCAGCAGCTTAGATCATGTTTTGGCCTACGAGCAGTACTTC
CASSLDHVLAYEQYF
>.|.|TRBV7-9|TRBJ2-7
TGTGCCAGCAGCTTAGCGGGCGGAAACCCGCAGTACTTC
CASSLAGGNPQYF
>TRBD1|.|TRBV5-6|TRBJ2-5
TGTGCCAGCAGCGTGGACAGGGCCTGGAAGACCCAGTACTTC
CASSVDRAWKTQYF
>.|.|TRBV5-1|TRBJ2-7
TGCGCCAGCAGCTTGGCAGGGGTCTACGAGCAGTACTTC
CASSLAGVYEQYF
>TRBD1|.|TRBV27|TRBJ1-2
TGTGCCAGCAGTTTCAGGGGGCTACGGGAGGGCTATGGCTACACCTTC
CASSFRGLREGYGYTF
>.|.|TRBV19|TRBJ1-3
TGTGCCAGTAGCGACCGGCTGGGCACCTCTGGAAACACCATATATTTT
CASSDRLGTSGNTIYF
>TRBD1|.|TRBV10-3|TRBJ1-3
TGTGCCATCAGTGAGGAGGCAGGGGGTTTTGGAAACACCATATATTTT
CAISEEAGGFGNTIYF